The rows below give T cell receptor beta chains drawn from one sample of a study of cytomegalovirus exposure and HLA in healthy donors. TCRdb's table, derived via immunoSEQ multiplex PCR, lists solely in-frame clones and lacks some. The sample includes 100,000 to 150,000 clones. Sequenced input: PBMCs. All receptors derive from a man younger than 30 in good health and CMV-seronegative. Both conserved end residues are part of each CDR3. Each record gives: J gene, D gene, V gene, CDR3 protein, CDR3 DNA. A D gene is named only where the DNA matches it firmly.

>TRBJ2-7|NA|TRBV9
CASSYRTETYEQYF
TGTGCCAGCAGCTACAGAACAGAAACCTACGAGCAGTACTTC
>TRBJ2-1|NA|TRBV9
CASSGLGGGRLDEQFF
TGTGCCAGCAGCGGCCTGGGGGGCGGGAGATTGGATGAGCAGTTCTTC
>TRBJ1-1|TRBD1|TRBV7-9
CASSAEGAQLEAFF
TGTGCCAGCAGCGCCGAGGGGGCCCAATTGGAAGCTTTCTTT
>TRBJ2-7|NA|TRBV5-6
CASSLQGPSYEQYF
TGTGCCAGCAGCTTACAGGGTCCCTCCTACGAGCAGTACTTC
>TRBJ1-1|NA|TRBV7-9
CASRPDGERAEAFF
TGTGCCAGCAGACCGGACGGCGAGCGGGCTGAAGCTTTCTTT
>TRBJ2-7|TRBD1|TRBV29-1
CSVALRAGGSEQYF
TGCAGCGTTGCTCTCAGGGCAGGGGGTTCCGAGCAGTACTTC
>TRBJ1-4|NA|TRBV5-6
CASTEGEEKLFF
TGTGCCAGCACCGAGGGAGAGGAAAAACTGTTTTTT
>TRBJ2-7|NA|TRBV5-8
CASSYPRSRSSYEQYF
TGTGCCAGCAGCTACCCCCGCTCGAGGAGCTCCTACGAGCAGTACTTC
>TRBJ1-5|NA|TRBV19
CASSGQLGQPQHF
TGTGCCAGTAGTGGTCAACTTGGTCAGCCCCAGCATTTT
>TRBJ1-1|NA|TRBV9
CASSVRVAGEAFF
TGTGCCAGCAGCGTAAGAGTGGCAGGAGAAGCTTTCTTT
>TRBJ2-1|TRBD2|TRBV10-1
CASSEVSGGPRNEQFF
TGCGCCAGCAGTGAGGTTAGCGGGGGGCCCCGCAATGAGCAGTTCTTC
>TRBJ1-6|TRBD1|TRBV19
CASSTQQGANSPLHF
TGTGCCAGTAGTACACAACAGGGGGCCAATTCACCCCTCCACTTT
>TRBJ2-7|NA|TRBV9
CASSESQVSYEQYF
TGTGCCAGCAGCGAAAGTCAGGTCTCCTACGAGCAGTACTTC
>TRBJ1-2|TRBD1|TRBV6-1
CASTRPGQGNYGYTF
TGTGCCAGCACCAGACCGGGACAGGGGAACTATGGCTACACCTTC
>TRBJ2-2|NA|TRBV5-8
CASSVGTPGLLSTGELFF
TGTGCCAGCAGTGTCGGGACACCCGGATTGTTGAGCACCGGGGAGCTGTTTTTT
>TRBJ2-7|NA|TRBV6-1
CASTPSIYEQYF
TGTGCCAGCACCCCTTCTATTTACGAGCAGTACTTC
>TRBJ2-3|NA|TRBV29-1
CSVGGRNTDTQYF
TGCAGCGTTGGAGGAAGAAACACAGATACGCAGTATTTT
>TRBJ1-3|NA|TRBV18
CASSPLGGRGPGNTIYF
TGTGCCAGCTCACCACTTGGGGGCCGGGGACCTGGAAACACCATATATTTT
>TRBJ2-7|TRBD2|TRBV5-4
CASSLGRGSYEQYF
TGTGCCAGCAGCCTGGGGAGGGGTTCCTACGAGCAGTACTTC
>TRBJ2-2|NA|TRBV5-1
CASSPFTGYTGELFF
TGCGCCAGCAGCCCATTCACAGGGTACACCGGGGAGCTGTTTTTT
>TRBJ1-2|NA|TRBV21-1
CASTQRTGASNTF
TGTGCCAGCACCCAAAGGACAGGGGCCTCGAACACCTTC
>TRBJ2-7|TRBD2|TRBV4-2
CASSQGQRDAYEQYF
TGTGCCAGCAGCCAAGGACAGCGGGACGCCTACGAGCAGTACTTC
>TRBJ2-3|TRBD2|TRBV6-4
CASSDSAGSTDTQYF
TGTGCCAGCAGTGACTCAGCGGGGAGCACAGATACGCAGTATTTT
>TRBJ2-7|NA|TRBV7-2
CASSFTYEQYF
TGTGCCAGCAGCTTCACCTACGAGCAGTACTTC
>TRBJ2-2|NA|TRBV6-5
CASSLSQGWTGELFF
TGTGCCAGCAGTTTGTCGCAGGGGTGGACCGGGGAGCTGTTTTTT
>TRBJ2-5|TRBD2|TRBV18
CASSPPVVGTRETQYF
TGTGCCAGCTCACCTCCCGTTGTCGGGACTAGGGAGACCCAGTACTTC
>TRBJ2-1|TRBD2|TRBV29-1
CSVGRAGVMDEQFF
TGCAGCGTTGGAAGGGCGGGAGTCATGGATGAGCAGTTCTTC
>TRBJ1-2|NA|TRBV2
CASSDDRPARGYTF
TGTGCCAGCAGTGACGACAGACCGGCCCGGGGCTACACCTTC
>TRBJ2-1|NA|TRBV6-5
CASSNLGDRQQFF
TGTGCCAGCAGTAACCTCGGTGACAGACAGCAGTTCTTC
>TRBJ2-7|TRBD1|TRBV5-1
CASSDGTGISYEQYF
TGCGCCAGCAGCGATGGGACAGGGATTTCCTACGAGCAGTACTTC
>TRBJ2-7|NA|TRBV4-1
CASSQGASFYEQYF
TGCGCCAGCAGCCAAGGCGCCTCTTTCTACGAGCAGTACTTC
>TRBJ2-2|TRBD2|TRBV5-6
CASSWTGGNTGELFF
TGTGCCAGCAGCTGGACGGGGGGGAACACCGGGGAGCTGTTTTTT
>TRBJ2-7|NA|TRBV28
CASSFSRGYEQYF
TGTGCCAGCAGTTTTTCCAGGGGCTACGAGCAGTACTTC
>TRBJ1-1|NA|TRBV14
CASSQLQGRAFF
TGTGCCAGCAGCCAACTCCAGGGTAGGGCTTTCTTT
>TRBJ2-3|NA|TRBV6-1
CASSDPRLAGTDTQYF
TGTGCCAGCAGTGATCCCAGGTTAGCGGGCACAGATACGCAGTATTTT
>TRBJ1-2|TRBD1|TRBV5-4
CASSLWRQGAYGYTF
TGTGCCAGCAGCTTGTGGCGACAGGGGGCCTATGGCTACACCTTC
>TRBJ2-5|NA|TRBV15
CATSRGGKEETQYF
TGTGCCACCAGCAGAGGAGGGAAAGAAGAGACCCAGTACTTC
>TRBJ1-1|NA|TRBV27
CASSLFGPRQEGYTEAFF
TGTGCCAGCAGTTTATTTGGCCCACGACAGGAAGGATATACTGAAGCTTTCTTT
>TRBJ2-1|NA|TRBV28
CASSRQPGGYNEQFF
TGTGCCAGCAGTCGACAGCCCGGTGGGTACAATGAGCAGTTCTTC
>TRBJ2-7|TRBD2|TRBV5-6
CASSLKPGGWESYEQYF
TGTGCCAGCAGCTTGAAGCCGGGAGGCTGGGAGAGCTACGAGCAGTACTTC
>TRBJ1-5|TRBD1|TRBV28
CASKGTGGNQPQHF
TGTGCCAGCAAAGGGACAGGGGGCAATCAGCCCCAGCATTTT
>TRBJ2-1|TRBD2|TRBV4-2
CASSQDMTSGWAEQFF
TGTGCCAGCAGCCAAGATATGACTAGCGGTTGGGCTGAGCAGTTCTTC
>TRBJ2-7|TRBD1|TRBV6-1
CASSLEQGVSYEQYF
TGTGCCAGCAGCCTGGAGCAGGGGGTTTCCTACGAGCAGTACTTC
>TRBJ2-7|TRBD1|TRBV6-1
CASRADRGRQEQYF
TGTGCCAGCAGGGCGGACAGGGGGCGGCAAGAGCAGTACTTC
>TRBJ1-1|NA|TRBV4-1
CASSQDGGLGGPTEAFF
TGCGCCAGCAGCCAAGACGGGGGGTTGGGTGGACCCACTGAAGCTTTCTTT
>TRBJ2-5|NA|TRBV27
CASSPTGQQETQYF
TGTGCCAGCAGTCCCACCGGACAACAAGAGACCCAGTACTTC
>TRBJ1-1|TRBD1|TRBV7-9
CASTFRAGGNTEAFF
TGTGCCAGCACCTTCCGGGCAGGGGGTAACACTGAAGCTTTCTTT
>TRBJ2-7|TRBD1|TRBV27
CASSLSGWGQGNEQYF
TGTGCCAGCAGTTTATCGGGGTGGGGACAGGGGAACGAGCAGTACTTC